This T cell receptor beta chain is drawn from a study of T cell responses to AZD1222 COVID-19 vaccine. Whole-study findings and limits: A reported finding is that nearly half of spike-specific TCRs target unmutated variant regions. Distributed over spike, vaccine-associated CD4 TCRs predominated at 160-218 and 743-854. Scientists sampled the repertoires only once the peak T cell response had passed.

Trimming shortened V by 1 base and J by 1 base, and 7 bases separated the two germline ends. Looked up from germline, CDR1 is SGHVS and CDR2 is FNYEAQ. This CDR3 region has 14 residues. Details on this clone: No antigen is known for it.

TCRdb keeps only in-frame clones here, not all; method: immunoSEQ multiplex PCR. The table shows about 170,000 clones, with roughly 93% occurring only once. Specimen: peripheral blood, collected on day 0 of AZD1222 vaccination. The receptor's source is an adult in good health. The V call is TRBV7-6, the J call TRBJ1-1; unclear D gene. The CDR3 DNA reads TGTGCCAGCAGCTTAGGCGTCAGGAACACTGAAGCTTTCTTT. Amino acid sequence: CASSLGVRNTEAFF.